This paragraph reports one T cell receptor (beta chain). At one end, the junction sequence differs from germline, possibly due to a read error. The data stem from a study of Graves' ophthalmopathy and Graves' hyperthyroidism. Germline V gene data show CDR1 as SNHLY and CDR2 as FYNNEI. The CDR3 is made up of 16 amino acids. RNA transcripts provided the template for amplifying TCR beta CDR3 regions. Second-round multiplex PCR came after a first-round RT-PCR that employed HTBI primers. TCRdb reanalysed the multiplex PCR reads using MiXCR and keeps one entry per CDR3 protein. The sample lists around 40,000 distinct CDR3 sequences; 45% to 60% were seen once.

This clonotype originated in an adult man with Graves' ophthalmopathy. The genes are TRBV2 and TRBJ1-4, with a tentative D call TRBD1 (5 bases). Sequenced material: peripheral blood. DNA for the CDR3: TGTGCCAGCAGTGAAGGGGACGGGAAAAGAAATGAAACACTGTTTTTT. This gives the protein CASSEGDGKRNETLFF.